This TCR beta chain was sequenced for a study of cytomegalovirus exposure and HLA in healthy donors. Study observations and caveats: Both high specificity and high sensitivity reportedly marked the classifier's diagnosis of cytomegalovirus status. The investigators catalogued about 170 TCR beta chains as cytomegalovirus-associated. By a later analysis, the bulk of CMV-associated TCR beta chains appeared HLA-restricted. There was a cluster of highly shared sequence variants that was likely a sequencing artifact.

PCR amplification relied on 60 Vbeta primers (plus 13 Jbeta primers). TCRdb keeps only in-frame clones here, not all; method: immunoSEQ multiplex PCR. The sample has about 58,000 clones, and its top ten clones hold more than 2%. As regards this clone: Its antigen is undetermined.

Trimming took 7 bases from V and 1 from J; bases not matched to a gene: 15. Germline values: CDR1 SNHLY, CDR2 FYNNEI. The CDR3 spans 18 residues. The receptor comes from a young woman in good health and CMV-seronegative. The chain is built from TRBV2 and TRBJ2-5; 10 bases align to TRBD1. Sequencing used PBMCs. The CDR3 DNA is TGTGCCAGCAAAAGGAGACAGGGGGCAGGTTTTCGCCAAGAGACCCAGTACTTC. Its protein is CASKRRQGAGFRQETQYF.